This TCR beta chain was sequenced in a study of CD8 T cells in ankylosing spondylitis. Whole-study results and caveats: Typical of ankylosing spondylitis blood, it appeared, was a TCR beta motif of seven to nine highly homologous variants. Clones linked with disease were CD8+ and fairly uncommon in the peripheral blood.

5'-RACE, quantitative and with molecular barcodes, yielded the TCR beta libraries. A single record per CDR3 protein comes from TCRdb applying MiXCR to the 5' RACE reads. The sample records around 140,000 distinct CDR3 sequences, 17% being singletons. This CDR3 has 15 residues. Germline V gene data show CDR1 as KGHSH and CDR2 as LQKENI. Trimming pared 0 bases from V and 1 base from J, leaving 8 bases between. Note on this clonotype: What it recognizes is unknown.

Sequencing input: blood, either unsorted or a sorted T cell fraction (not recorded which). This TCR was recovered from a male donor with ankylosing spondylitis. This chain uses TRBV18 with TRBJ2-3, with D unresolved. CDR3 in DNA: TGTGCCAGCTCACCACCGAAGATCGGCACAGATACGCAGTATTTT. Its translation is CASSPPKIGTDTQYF.